The T cell receptor (beta chain) described here comes from a study of graft-versus-host responses after intestinal transplantation. The wider study: All recipients got anti-thymocyte globulin induction, then tacrolimus and steroids for about 3 years.

Sequencing was performed with immunoSEQ multiplex PCR; in TCRdb, only in-frame clones are kept and a portion is missing. The repertoire includes some 48,000 clones, roughly 83% of them detected once, and approximately 0.46% sits in the top ten. This CDR3 comprises 13 residues. V shed 0 bases and J 7 bases; nucleotides not matched to a gene: 0. Germline values: CDR1 MNHEY, CDR2 SVGAGI. Details on this clone: The target antigen is unknown. Other DNA sequences from this sample encode an identical CDR3 as well.

The material sequenced was unstimulated CD4+ T cells sorted from spleen or lymph node cells, taken before transplant. The clonotype was recovered from a human donor who was the organ donor for an intestinal transplant. This rearrangement joins TRBV6-5 to TRBJ1-2; 9 bases agree with TRBD1. CDR3: CASSYSTGGGYTF. DNA of the CDR3: TGTGCCAGCAGTTACTCGACAGGGGGTGGCTACACCTTC.